The T cell receptor beta chain described here comes from a study of CD8 T cells in Susac syndrome. This CDR3 spans 13 amino acids. The ends were cut back, 4 bases at V and 4 bases at J, with 10 bases in the middle. CDR1 is SNHLY and CDR2 is FYNNEI in the germline V gene. Random hexamers were used to reverse transcribe the RNA input (roughly 0.5 to 1 ug). A single record per CDR3 protein comes from TCRdb applying MiXCR to the immunoSEQ multiplex PCR reads. The data show 120,000 or so distinct CDR3 sequences, around 95% seen once. Healthy donors acted as controls, with matching for age and sex. Sequencing was performed on CD4+ T cells from PBMCs. This clonotype originated in a human donor in good health. V is TRBV2 and J is TRBJ1-2, with TRBD1 as a possible D gene (5 bases). CDR3 coding DNA: TGTGCCAGCAGTGGGGACGGTGTCTATGGCTACACCTTC. Amino acid sequence: CASSGDGVYGYTF.